These 31 T cell receptor beta chains originate from one sample sequenced in a study of CD8 T cells in Susac syndrome. RNA totalling about 0.5 to 1 ug underwent reverse transcription with random hexamers. From the immunoSEQ multiplex PCR reads, TCRdb called clonotypes with MiXCR, one entry per CDR3 protein. This table holds approximately 130,000 distinct CDR3 sequences, around 94% found once. The sequencing input was CD4+ T cells from PBMCs. The source is a human donor in good health.

This rearrangement joins TRBV10-1 to TRBJ2-1, with 10 bases that match TRBD1. The CDR3 loop spans 14 amino acids. CDR1 is WNHNN and CDR2 is SYGVQD in the germline V gene (reference sequence). After removal of 5 bases from V and 6 bases from J, the junction contained 4 bases not matched to a gene. The CDR3 region has the DNA TGCGCCAGCAGTTCCGGGACAGGGGCCAATGAGCAGTTCTTC. It is translated as CASSSGTGANEQFF.

This chain uses TRBV9 with TRBJ2-1; D is perhaps TRBD1 (7 bases). The ends were cut back, 5 bases at V and 0 bases at J, with 12 bases in the middle. Germline lookup yields CDR1 SGDLS and CDR2 YYNGEE. CDR3 length: 15 amino acids. DNA for the CDR3: TGTGCCAGCAGTCGTCAGGGGGGCTCCTACAATGAGCAGTTCTTC. Protein: CASSRQGGSYNEQFF.

The rearrangement uses TRBV9 and TRBJ2-3; D remains ambiguous. V was shortened by 3 bases and J by 4 bases, with 6 bases between the two germline ends. Looked up from germline, CDR1 is SGDLS and CDR2 is YYNGEE. The CDR3 is 12 amino acids. CDR3 protein: CASSAVSDTQYF. CDR3 bases: TGTGCCAGCAGCGCCGTTTCAGATACGCAGTATTTT. The full variable domain, in which reference TRBV9 and TRBJ2-3 provide the parts outside the CDR3, is DSGVTQTPKHLITATGQRVTLRCSPRSGDLSVYWYQQSLDQGLQFLIQYYNGEERAKGNILERFSAQQFPDLHSELNLSSLELGDSALYFCASSAVSDTQYFGPGTRLTVL.

The chain is built from TRBV6-5 and TRBJ2-3; 9 bases agree with TRBD1. The V gene end was trimmed by 0 bases and the J gene end by 3 bases; junction bases not matched to a gene: 7. Per the germline V gene, CDR1 is MNHEY and CDR2 is SVGAGI. There are 17 residues in the CDR3. In DNA, the CDR3 is TGTGCCAGCAGTTACTCCCCGGGACAGGGTGTTACAGATACGCAGTATTTT. This codes for CASSYSPGQGVTDTQYF.

This chain joins TRBV25-1 and TRBJ2-1; 7 bases are shared with TRBD2. J gave up 2 bases and V 3 bases, and 4 bases lay outside the gene matches. The germline gives CDR1 MGHDK, CDR2 SYGVNS. This CDR3 contains 15 residues. The CDR3 reads CASSEREYPYNEQFF. CDR3 nucleotide sequence: TGTGCCAGCAGTGAGCGGGAGTATCCCTACAATGAGCAGTTCTTC. The whole variable domain, filled in from reference TRBV25-1 and TRBJ2-1, reads EADIYQTPRYLVIGTGKKITLECSQTMGHDKMYWYQQDPGMELHLIHYSYGVNSTEKGDLSSESTVSRIRTEHFPLTLESARPSHTSQYLCASSEREYPYNEQFFGPGTRLTVL.

V usage is TRBV2 and J usage is TRBJ2-5; weak D call: TRBD2 (5 bases). The ends were cut back, 6 bases at V and 7 bases at J, with 12 bases in the middle. This CDR3 region has 12 residues. The germline CDR1 and CDR2 sequences are SNHLY and FYNNEI. The CDR3 is CASRSEGRTQYF. The CDR3 DNA follows: TGTGCCAGCAGATCAGAGGGAAGGACCCAGTACTTC.

This clonotype was seen only a few times. The rearrangement joins TRBV30 to TRBJ1-1, with D possibly being TRBD1 (5 bases). Trimming stripped 2 bases from V and 3 bases from J, with 10 bases between. The CDR3 consists of 13 residues. The germline gives CDR1 GTSNPN, CDR2 SVGIG (reference sequence). The CDR3, as DNA: TGTGCCTGGAGTATCCAGGGTGACACTGAAGCTTTCTTT. This gives the protein CAWSIQGDTEAFF.

The V gene is TRBV12-3 or TRBV12-4, the J gene TRBJ2-2, with TRBD1 matching over 7 bases. V lost 6 bases, J lost 2 bases, and 15 bases stayed unmatched. The CDR3 loop spans 18 amino acids. This chain's CDR3 is CASRVSRDSPVNTGELFF. The CDR3 nucleotides read TGTGCCAGCAGGGTGTCCCGGGACAGTCCCGTCAACACCGGGGAGCTGTTTTTT.

J is TRBJ2-7 and V is TRBV7-8; TRBD1 matches 7 bases. This CDR3 contains 15 residues. CDR1 and CDR2 from the germline V gene are SGHVS and FQNEAQ. V lost 3 bases and J lost 6; bases outside the gene matches: 11. Written as DNA, the CDR3 is TGTGCCAGCAGCTTTACCGGGACAGAATTCCGCGAGCAGTACTTC. Protein: CASSFTGTEFREQYF.

The rearrangement links TRBV15 to TRBJ2-1; 9 bases fit TRBD2. CDR3 length: 17 residues. CDR1 and CDR2 (germline): LNHNV, YYDKDF (reference sequence). V was pared by 3 bases and J by 6 bases, with 12 bases of the junction left unmatched. This CDR3 is CATSSLGTSRWVNEQFF. CDR3 sequence (DNA): TGTGCCACCAGCAGCCTCGGGACTAGCCGGTGGGTCAATGAGCAGTTCTTC.

The V call is TRBV20-1, the J call TRBJ2-5; TRBD2 aligns across 9 bases. The trim removed 5 bases at V and 0 bases at J, leaving 1 base unmatched. The CDR3 has 13 amino acids. Per germline, CDR1 DFQATT and CDR2 SNEGSKA (reference sequence). The DNA of the CDR3 is TGCAGTGCTCAGCGGGAGGACCAAGAGACCCAGTACTTC. It specifies CSAQREDQETQYF.

The rearrangement joins TRBV5-1 to TRBJ1-1; a possible D gene is TRBD1 (6 bases). CDR3 length equals 18 residues. CDR1 is SGHRS, CDR2 YFSETQ, per germline. Trimming pared 4 bases from V and 2 bases from J, leaving 24 bases between. CDR3 in amino acids: CASSLRQVGLRVNTEAFF. In nucleotides, the CDR3 is TGCGCCAGCAGCCTAAGACAGGTTGGTCTTCGGGTAAACACTGAAGCTTTCTTT.

This clonotype appeared a single time. The rearrangement uses TRBV28 and TRBJ2-7; 10 bases line up with TRBD2. This CDR3 comprises 14 residues. The V and J ends lost 6 bases and 1 base, in that order; junction bases with no gene match: 3. Per germline, CDR1 MDHEN and CDR2 SYDVKM. The CDR3 nucleotides are TGTGCCAGCAGAGGGACTAGCGTTTCCTACGAGCAGTACTTC. It encodes CASRGTSVSYEQYF.

This chain joins TRBV3-1 and TRBJ1-2; 9 bases are a match to TRBD1. The CDR3 contains 14 residues. The germline V gene encodes CDR1 LGHDT and CDR2 YNNKEL (reference sequence). With V trimmed by 4 bases and J by 6 bases, 6 bases remained unmatched. CDR3 loop: CASSLDRGTHGYTF. Here the CDR3 DNA reads TGTGCCAGCAGCCTGGACAGGGGAACTCATGGCTACACCTTC.

This chain connects TRBV6-5 to TRBJ2-1; D not resolved. V shed 4 bases and J shed 0 bases, with 13 bases lying between them. CDR3 size: 16 residues. CDR1 is MNHEY, CDR2 SVGAGI, per germline. The CDR3 here is CASSFRAPPSYNEQFF. As DNA, the CDR3 is TGTGCCAGCAGTTTTCGGGCGCCGCCCTCCTACAATGAGCAGTTCTTC.

The V gene is TRBV5-1, the J gene TRBJ2-7, with 8 bases aligning to TRBD2. V was clipped by 0 bases and J by 1 base; unmatched bases: 9. This CDR3 is built from 17 residues. Germline V CDR1 and CDR2: SGHRS, YFSETQ. CDR3 protein: CASSLDIGLAGSYEQYF. Here the CDR3 DNA reads TGCGCCAGCAGCTTGGATATAGGACTAGCAGGTTCCTACGAGCAGTACTTC. The whole variable domain, remainder taken from reference TRBV5-1 and TRBJ2-7, is KAGVTQTPRYLIKTRGQQVTLSCSPISGHRSVSWYQQTPGQGLQFLFEYFSETQRNKGNFPGRFSGRQFSNSRSEMNVSTLELGDSALYLCASSLDIGLAGSYEQYFGPGTRLTVT.

This sequence joins TRBV30 and TRBJ2-1; 8 positions match TRBD1. The CDR3 sequence is 12 residues long. Looked up from germline, CDR1 is GTSNPN and CDR2 is SVGIG (reference sequence). After removal of 5 bases from V and 7 bases from J, the junction contained 4 bases not matched to a gene. The CDR3 protein is CAWDRQGNEQFF. The CDR3 DNA reads as TGTGCCTGGGACCGACAGGGGAATGAGCAGTTCTTC.

The chain carries TRBV18 and TRBJ2-1, with D possibly matching TRBD2 (6 bases). Trimming stripped 2 bases from V and 5 bases from J, with 10 bases between. This CDR3 region has 14 residues. Germline V gene lookup returns CDR1 KGHSH and CDR2 LQKENI. CDR3: CASSPYTSNNEQFF. DNA for the CDR3: TGTGCCAGCTCACCATACACTAGCAACAATGAGCAGTTCTTC.

This rearrangement joins TRBV7-2 to TRBJ2-7, with D possibly being TRBD1 (5 bases). Germline lookup yields CDR1 SGHTA and CDR2 FQGNSA. The CDR3 extends over 14 amino acids. Trimming pared 5 bases from V and 6 bases from J, leaving 17 bases between. CDR3 residues: CASSRGMSDTEQYF. CDR3 bases: TGTGCCAGCAGCCGAGGAATGTCGGACACCGAGCAGTACTTC.

The chain employs TRBV20-1 and TRBJ2-1; 9 bases map to TRBD2. The CDR3 contains 15 residues. The germline CDR1 and CDR2 sequences are DFQATT and SNEGSKA (reference sequence). The CDR3 nucleotides are TGCAGCGGTTCGACTAGCGGCCTCTCCTACAATGAGCAGTTCTTC. Its translation: CSGSTSGLSYNEQFF.

The rearrangement links TRBV5-1 to TRBJ2-7; no clear D gene. This CDR3 contains 14 residues. Per the germline V gene, CDR1 is SGHRS and CDR2 is YFSETQ. V was pared by 5 bases and J by 0 bases, with 12 bases between. The DNA of the CDR3 is TGCGCCAGCAGGGACGGCAGGAGCTCCTACGAGCAGTACTTC. Protein sequence: CASRDGRSSYEQYF.

The rearrangement joins TRBV3-1 to TRBJ2-1, with D tentatively TRBD1 (6 bases). The CDR3 runs to 12 residues. Between the trimmed V and J ends, which lost 1 base and 12 bases, there was a span of 10 bases. Germline-derived CDR1 and CDR2 are LGHDT and YNNKEL (reference sequence). DNA for the CDR3: TGTGCCAGCAGCCAAGCCGGGACACCGCAGTTCTTC. Its translation is CASSQAGTPQFF.

CDR3 in amino acids: CSARRGRATEAFF. The CDR3 DNA is TGCAGTGCTAGACGGGGCAGGGCGACTGAAGCTTTCTTT. This chain connects TRBV20-1 to TRBJ1-1; weak D call: TRBD1 (5 bases). The CDR3 runs 13 residues. V lost 2 bases to trimming and J lost 5 bases, with 12 bases between them. CDR1 and CDR2 (germline): DFQATT, SNEGSKA (reference sequence).

The chain has TRBV18 and TRBJ2-1; D remains ambiguous. This CDR3 is 15 amino acids long. V lost 2 bases and J 5 bases, leaving 13 bases between the germline ends. Germline V gives CDR1 KGHSH, CDR2 LQKENI. In DNA, the CDR3 is TGTGCCAGCTCACCAGATCGAGGCCACAACAATGAGCAGTTCTTC. Translated, it gives CASSPDRGHNNEQFF.

The chain recombines TRBV30 with TRBJ2-3, with D possibly matching TRBD2 (6 bases). This CDR3 has 16 residues. V was cut by 0 bases and J by 4 bases, with 17 bases left in between. Germline V CDR1 and CDR2: GTSNPN, SVGIG (reference sequence). DNA of the CDR3: TGTGCCTGGAGTGTATCTGGGATCTGGAGGGCAGATACGCAGTATTTT. It encodes CAWSVSGIWRADTQYF.

The rearrangement links TRBV7-6 to TRBJ2-7; D gene unclear. The V and J ends lost 1 base and 5 bases respectively, with 12 bases between them. This CDR3 has 14 amino acids. Germline CDR1 and CDR2: SGHVS and FNYEAQ. The CDR3, as DNA: TGTGCCAGCAGCTTAGGGCCGAACACCCACGAGCAGTACTTC. It codes for CASSLGPNTHEQYF.

V usage is TRBV4-3 and J usage is TRBJ2-1; 14 positions match TRBD2. The CDR3 extends over 15 amino acids. CDR1 LGHNA and CDR2 YSLEER come from the germline V gene. V shed 4 bases and J 8 bases; nucleotides not matched to a gene: 4. The chain's CDR3 is CASSLRLAGGDEQFF. The CDR3 DNA is TGCGCCAGCAGCCTCAGACTAGCGGGAGGGGATGAGCAGTTCTTC.

The chain combines TRBV5-4 with TRBJ1-2; D gene uncertain. This CDR3 has 12 residues. V was clipped by 0 bases and J by 5 bases, with 5 bases between them. Germline V gene lookup returns CDR1 SGHNT and CDR2 YYREEE (reference sequence). CDR3 DNA sequence: TGTGCCAGCAGCTTGGACAAATATGGCTACACCTTC. Its translation: CASSLDKYGYTF.

V and J are TRBV24-1 and TRBJ2-1; no reliable D call. The CDR3 has 15 residues. Germline CDR1 is KGHDR and CDR2 is SFDVKD. Trimming stripped 2 bases from V and 0 bases from J, with 7 bases between. The CDR3: CATSDSRISYNEQFF. DNA of the CDR3: TGTGCCACCAGTGATTCAAGGATCTCCTACAATGAGCAGTTCTTC.

This sequence joins TRBV6-1 and TRBJ2-6; tentative D call: TRBD2 (5 bases). Germline CDR1 reads MNHNS; CDR2 reads SASEGT. CDR3 length equals 15 residues. Trimming took off 6 bases at V and 0 bases at J, with 9 bases between the two ends. The CDR3 DNA is TGTGCCAGCAGGGTCCGGGACTCTGGGGCCAACGTCCTGACTTTC. Translation: CASRVRDSGANVLTF.

This clonotype was seen a single time. The chain employs TRBV7-2 and TRBJ2-3; 11 bases line up with TRBD2. CDR3 length equals 16 residues. CDR1 and CDR2 from the germline V gene are SGHTA and FQGNSA. V lost 1 base and J lost 0; bases outside the gene matches: 0. CDR3 DNA sequence: TGTGCCAGCAGCTTAGGGACTAGCGGGAGCACAGATACGCAGTATTTT. Amino acid sequence: CASSLGTSGSTDTQYF.